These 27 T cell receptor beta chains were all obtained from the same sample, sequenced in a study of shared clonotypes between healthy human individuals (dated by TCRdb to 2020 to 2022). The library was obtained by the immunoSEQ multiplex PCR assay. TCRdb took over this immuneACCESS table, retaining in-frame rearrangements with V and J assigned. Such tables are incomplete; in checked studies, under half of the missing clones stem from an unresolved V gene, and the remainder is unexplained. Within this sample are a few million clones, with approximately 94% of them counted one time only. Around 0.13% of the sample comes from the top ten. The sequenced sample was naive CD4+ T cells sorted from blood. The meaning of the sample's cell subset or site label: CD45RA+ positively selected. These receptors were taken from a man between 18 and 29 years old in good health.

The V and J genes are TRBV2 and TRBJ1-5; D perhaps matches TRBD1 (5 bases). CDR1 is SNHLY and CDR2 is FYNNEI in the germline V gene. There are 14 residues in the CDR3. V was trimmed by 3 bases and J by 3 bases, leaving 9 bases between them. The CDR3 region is CASSEGGPNQPQHF. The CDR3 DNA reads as TGTGCCAGCAGTGAGGGGGGACCCAATCAGCCCCAGCATTTT.

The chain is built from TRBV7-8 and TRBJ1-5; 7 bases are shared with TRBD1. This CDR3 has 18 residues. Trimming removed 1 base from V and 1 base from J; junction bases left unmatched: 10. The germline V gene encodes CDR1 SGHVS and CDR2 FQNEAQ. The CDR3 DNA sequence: TGTGCCAGCAGCTTAGGGACAGGATTGTCAGCAAGCAATCAGCCCCAGCATTTT. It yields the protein CASSLGTGLSASNQPQHF.

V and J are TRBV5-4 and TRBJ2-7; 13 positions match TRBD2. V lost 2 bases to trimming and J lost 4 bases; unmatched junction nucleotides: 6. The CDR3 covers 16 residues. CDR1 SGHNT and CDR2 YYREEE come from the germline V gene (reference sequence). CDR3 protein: CASSFGLAGALYEQYF. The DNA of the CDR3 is TGTGCCAGCAGCTTCGGACTAGCGGGGGCCCTTTACGAGCAGTACTTC.

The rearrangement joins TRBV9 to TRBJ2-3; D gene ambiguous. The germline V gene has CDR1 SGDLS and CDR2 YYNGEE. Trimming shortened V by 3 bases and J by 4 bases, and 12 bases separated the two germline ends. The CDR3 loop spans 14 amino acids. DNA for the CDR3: TGTGCCAGCAGCGCACACCTAGAGGCAGATACGCAGTATTTT. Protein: CASSAHLEADTQYF.

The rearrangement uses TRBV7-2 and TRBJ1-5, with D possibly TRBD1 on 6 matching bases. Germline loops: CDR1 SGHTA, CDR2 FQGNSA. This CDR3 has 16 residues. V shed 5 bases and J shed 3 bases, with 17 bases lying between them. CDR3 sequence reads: CASSPQGSLNNQPQHF. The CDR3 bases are TGTGCCAGCAGCCCCCAGGGGTCACTAAACAATCAGCCCCAGCATTTT. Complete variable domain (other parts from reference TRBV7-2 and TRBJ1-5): GAGVSQSPSNKVTEKGKDVELRCDPISGHTALYWYRQSLGQGLEFLIYFQGNSAPDKSGLPSDRFSAERTGGSVSTLTIQRTQQEDSAVYLCASSPQGSLNNQPQHFGDGTRLSIL.

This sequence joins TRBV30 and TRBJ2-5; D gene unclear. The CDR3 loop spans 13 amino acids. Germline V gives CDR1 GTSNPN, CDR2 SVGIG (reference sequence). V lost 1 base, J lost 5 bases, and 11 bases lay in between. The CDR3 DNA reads TGTGCCTGGAGTGAACGCCGTGGGGAGACCCAGTACTTC. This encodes CAWSERRGETQYF.

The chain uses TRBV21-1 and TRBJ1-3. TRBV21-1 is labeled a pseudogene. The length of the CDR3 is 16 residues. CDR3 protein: CASSKEGGRPGNTIYF. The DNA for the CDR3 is TGTGCCAGCAGCAAAGAAGGGGGGCGACCTGGAAACACCATATATTTT.

As DNA, the CDR3 is TGTGCCAGCAGCGAGAGGGTTCTGTACACTGAAGCTTTCTTT. Amino acid sequence: CASSERVLYTEAFF. The chain has TRBV2 and TRBJ1-1; unclear D gene. Trimming cost V 6 bases and J 3 bases, with 14 bases left between them. The germline CDR1 and CDR2 sequences are SNHLY and FYNNEI. This CDR3 comprises 14 residues.

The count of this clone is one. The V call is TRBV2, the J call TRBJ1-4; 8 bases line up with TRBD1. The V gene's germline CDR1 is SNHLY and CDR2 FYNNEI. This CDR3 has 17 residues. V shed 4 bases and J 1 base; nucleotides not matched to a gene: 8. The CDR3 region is CASSVTGARVTNEKLFF. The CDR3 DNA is TGTGCCAGCAGTGTGACAGGGGCTAGGGTAACTAATGAAAAACTGTTTTTT.

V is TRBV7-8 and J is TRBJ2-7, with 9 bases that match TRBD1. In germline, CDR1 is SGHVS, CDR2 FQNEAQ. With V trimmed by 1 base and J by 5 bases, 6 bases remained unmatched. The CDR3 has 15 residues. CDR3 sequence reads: CASSLGGTGSHEQYF. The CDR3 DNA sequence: TGTGCCAGCAGCTTAGGGGGGACAGGGTCACACGAGCAGTACTTC.

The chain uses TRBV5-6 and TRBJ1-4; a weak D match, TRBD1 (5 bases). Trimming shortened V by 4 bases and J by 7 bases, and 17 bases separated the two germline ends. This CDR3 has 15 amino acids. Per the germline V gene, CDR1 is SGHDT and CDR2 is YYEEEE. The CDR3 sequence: CASSDWSGGTEKLFF. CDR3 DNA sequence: TGTGCCAGCAGCGATTGGTCGGGGGGGACTGAAAAACTGTTTTTT.

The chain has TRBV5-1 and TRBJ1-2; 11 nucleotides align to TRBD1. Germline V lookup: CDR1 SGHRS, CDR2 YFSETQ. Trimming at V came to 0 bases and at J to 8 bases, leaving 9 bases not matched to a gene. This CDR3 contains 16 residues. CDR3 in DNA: TGCGCCAGCAGCTTGGCCGGGACAGGGGGAGACGTAGGCTACACCTTC. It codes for CASSLAGTGGDVGYTF.

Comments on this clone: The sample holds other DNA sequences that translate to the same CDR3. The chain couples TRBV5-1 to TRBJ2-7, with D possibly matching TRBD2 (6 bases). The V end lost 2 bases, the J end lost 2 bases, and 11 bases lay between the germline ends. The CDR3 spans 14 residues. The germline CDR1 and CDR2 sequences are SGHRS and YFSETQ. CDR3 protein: CASSLTGVTYEQYF. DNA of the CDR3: TGCGCCAGCAGCTTAACGGGAGTCACCTACGAGCAGTACTTC.

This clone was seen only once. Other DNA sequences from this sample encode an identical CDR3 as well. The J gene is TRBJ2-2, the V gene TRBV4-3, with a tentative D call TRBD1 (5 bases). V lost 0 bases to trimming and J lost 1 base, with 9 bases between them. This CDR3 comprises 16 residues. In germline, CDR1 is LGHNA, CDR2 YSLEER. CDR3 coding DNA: TGCGCCAGCAGCCAAGAAGTAGGACAGAACACCGGGGAGCTGTTTTTT. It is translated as CASSQEVGQNTGELFF.

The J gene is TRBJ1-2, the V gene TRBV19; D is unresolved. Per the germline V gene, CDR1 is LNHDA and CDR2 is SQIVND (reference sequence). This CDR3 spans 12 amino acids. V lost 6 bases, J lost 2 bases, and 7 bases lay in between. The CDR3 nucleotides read TGTGCCAGTAGAAATGACAACTATGGCTACACCTTC. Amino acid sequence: CASRNDNYGYTF.

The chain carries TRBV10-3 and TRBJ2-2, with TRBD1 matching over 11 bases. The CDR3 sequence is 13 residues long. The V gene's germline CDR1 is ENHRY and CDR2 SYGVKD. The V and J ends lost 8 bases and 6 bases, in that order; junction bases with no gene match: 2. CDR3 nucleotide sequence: TGTGCCATCGGGACAGGGGGACCCGGGGAGCTGTTTTTT. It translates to CAIGTGGPGELFF.

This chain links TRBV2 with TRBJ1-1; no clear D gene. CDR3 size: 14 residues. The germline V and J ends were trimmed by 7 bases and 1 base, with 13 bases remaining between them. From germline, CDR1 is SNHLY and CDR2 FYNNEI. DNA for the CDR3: TGTGCCAGCAATGGTAGTCCGTCGAACACTGAAGCTTTCTTT. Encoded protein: CASNGSPSNTEAFF.

The CDR3 DNA is TGTGCCAGCAGCCTGAGCGATCTAGGGCGGTACCGCCAAGAGACCCAGTACTTC. This encodes CASSLSDLGRYRQETQYF. The chain carries TRBV14 and TRBJ2-5, with unresolved D. The germline CDR1 and CDR2 sequences are SGHDN and FVKESK. V dropped 4 bases and J dropped 1 base, with 22 bases sitting between them. The CDR3 runs to 18 residues.

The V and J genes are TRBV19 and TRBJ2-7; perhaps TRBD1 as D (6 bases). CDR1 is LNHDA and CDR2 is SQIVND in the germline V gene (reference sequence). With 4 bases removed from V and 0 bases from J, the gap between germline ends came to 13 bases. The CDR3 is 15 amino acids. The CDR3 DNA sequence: TGTGCCAGTAGTACCGGACAGTCAAGCTCCTACGAGCAGTACTTC. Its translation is CASSTGQSSSYEQYF.

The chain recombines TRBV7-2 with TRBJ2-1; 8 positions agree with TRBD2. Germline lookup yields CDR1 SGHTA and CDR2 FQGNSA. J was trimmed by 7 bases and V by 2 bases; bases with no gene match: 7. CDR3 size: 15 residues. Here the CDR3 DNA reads TGTGCCAGCAGCTTAATGAGCGGGAGTACGAATGAGCAGTTCTTC. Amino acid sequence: CASSLMSGSTNEQFF.

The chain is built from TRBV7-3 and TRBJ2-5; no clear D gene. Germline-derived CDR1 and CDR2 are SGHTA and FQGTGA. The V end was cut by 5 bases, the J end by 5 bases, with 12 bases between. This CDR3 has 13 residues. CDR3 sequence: CASSPRGSETQYF. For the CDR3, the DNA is TGTGCCAGCAGCCCAAGAGGTAGTGAGACCCAGTACTTC.

The CDR3 loop is CASSQTPVGYSYEQYF. CDR3 nucleotide sequence: TGCGCCAGCAGCCAGACCCCGGTAGGATATTCCTACGAGCAGTACTTC. This chain joins TRBV4-1 and TRBJ2-7; unclear D gene. V was shortened by 3 bases and J by 1 base, with 16 bases between the two germline ends. The CDR3 is 16 residues long. In germline, CDR1 is MGHRA, CDR2 YSYEKL.

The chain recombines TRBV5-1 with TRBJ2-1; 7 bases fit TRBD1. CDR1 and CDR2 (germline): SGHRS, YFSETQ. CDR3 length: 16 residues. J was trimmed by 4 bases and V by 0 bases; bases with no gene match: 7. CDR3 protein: CASSLAEAGGYNEQFF. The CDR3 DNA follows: TGCGCCAGCAGCTTGGCCGAGGCAGGGGGATACAATGAGCAGTTCTTC.

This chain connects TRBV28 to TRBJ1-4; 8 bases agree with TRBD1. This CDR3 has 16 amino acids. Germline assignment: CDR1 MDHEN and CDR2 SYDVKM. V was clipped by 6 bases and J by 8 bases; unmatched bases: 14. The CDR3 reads CASRGTGYNDGEKLFF. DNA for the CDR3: TGTGCCAGCAGAGGGACAGGCTATAATGATGGGGAAAAACTGTTTTTT.

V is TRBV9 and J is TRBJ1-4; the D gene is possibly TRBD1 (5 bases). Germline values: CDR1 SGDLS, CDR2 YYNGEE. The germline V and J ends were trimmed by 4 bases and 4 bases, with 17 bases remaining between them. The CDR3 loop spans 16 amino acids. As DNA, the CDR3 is TGTGCCAGCAGCCCCCGTAGACAGTCGGTTAATGAAAAACTGTTTTTT. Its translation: CASSPRRQSVNEKLFF.

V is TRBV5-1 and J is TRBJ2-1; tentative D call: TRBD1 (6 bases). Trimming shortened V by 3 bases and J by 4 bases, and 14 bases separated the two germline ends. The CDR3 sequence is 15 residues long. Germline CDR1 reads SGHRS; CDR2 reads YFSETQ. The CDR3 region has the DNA TGCGCCAGCAGCTGGGATGGGGGCGGGTACAATGAGCAGTTCTTC. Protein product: CASSWDGGGYNEQFF.

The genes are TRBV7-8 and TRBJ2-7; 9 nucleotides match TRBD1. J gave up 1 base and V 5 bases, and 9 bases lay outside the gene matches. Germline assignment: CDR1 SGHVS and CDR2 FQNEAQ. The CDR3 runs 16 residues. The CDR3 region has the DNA TGTGCCAGCAGCAACGGGGACAGGGCTTTGTCCTACGAGCAGTACTTC. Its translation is CASSNGDRALSYEQYF.